Listed here are 21 T cell receptor beta chains from one sample, sequenced in a study of T-cell memory formation after mild COVID-19. TCRdb passed the 5' RACE reads through MiXCR, listing each CDR3 protein once. The sample includes 350,000 to 500,000 distinct CDR3 sequences, 20% to 30% of them seen just once. The sequenced sample was PBMCs or a T cell subset sorted from them (not recorded which). These receptors all stem from an adult woman who had mild COVID-19 (a few samples of this study predate the infection). Cell type and time point are not known.

This clonotype was seen many times. The CDR3, as DNA: TGTGCCAGCAGCCCCGGGACAAAACAAGAGACCCAGTACTTC. The encoded protein is CASSPGTKQETQYF. The chain carries TRBV5-4 and TRBJ2-5; a possible D gene is TRBD1 (6 bases). Trimming removed 4 bases at V and 2 bases at J, with 12 bases between. From germline, CDR1 is SGHNT and CDR2 YYREEE (reference sequence). The CDR3 spans 14 residues.

This clonotype has a handful of counts. The CDR3 bases are TGTGCCAGCAGCGAGGTAGGACTAGCGGGATCAAATGAGCAGTTCTTC. Translation gives CASSEVGLAGSNEQFF. The chain uses TRBV7-2 and TRBJ2-1; TRBD2 matches at 12 bases. The germline CDR1 and CDR2 sequences are SGHTA and FQGNSA. V lost 5 bases to trimming and J lost 7 bases; unmatched junction nucleotides: 9. The CDR3 is 16 amino acids.

This clonotype showed up just once. The chain carries TRBV7-8 and TRBJ2-3, with TRBD2 identical over 7 bases. This CDR3 comprises 18 residues. Trimming removed 5 bases from V and 2 bases from J; junction bases left unmatched: 16. The germline V gene encodes CDR1 SGHVS and CDR2 FQNEAQ. CDR3 amino acids: CASSQTSLSGIPTDTQYF. The CDR3 DNA reads as TGTGCCAGCAGCCAGACTAGCCTCTCAGGCATTCCCACAGATACGCAGTATTTT. Based on the CDR3 plus reference TRBV7-8 and TRBJ2-3, the full variable domain is GAGVSQSPRYKVAKRGQDVALRCDPISGHVSLFWYQQALGQGPEFLTYFQNEAQLDKSGLPSDRFFAERPEGSVSTLKIQRTQQEDSAVYLCASSQTSLSGIPTDTQYFGPGTRLTVL.

This clonotype appeared many times. The genes are TRBV5-1 and TRBJ1-2; D is uncertain. V lost 4 bases and J 1 base, leaving 14 bases between the germline ends. Germline lookup yields CDR1 SGHRS and CDR2 YFSETQ. This CDR3 is built from 15 residues. The CDR3 protein is CASSPVAGYNYGYTF. The CDR3 DNA is TGCGCCAGCAGCCCGGTAGCGGGGTATAACTATGGCTACACCTTC. The variable domain in full, completed from reference TRBV5-1 and TRBJ1-2, reads KAGVTQTPRYLIKTRGQQVTLSCSPISGHRSVSWYQQTPGQGLQFLFEYFSETQRNKGNFPGRFSGRQFSNSRSEMNVSTLELGDSALYLCASSPVAGYNYGYTFGSGTRLTVV.

The rearrangement uses TRBV12-3 or TRBV12-4 and TRBJ2-5; D perhaps matches TRBD2 (6 bases). The V gene lost 7 bases and the J gene lost 0 bases, with 12 bases spanning the gap. The CDR3 length is 14 residues. For the CDR3, the DNA is TGTGCCAGCAAGGCCCGGGGGTACCAAGAGACCCAGTACTTC. Translation: CASKARGYQETQYF.

This chain links TRBV18 with TRBJ2-7, with 10 bases identical to TRBD2. Germline assignment: CDR1 KGHSH and CDR2 LQKENI. There are 17 residues in the CDR3. V gave up 3 bases and J gave up 5 bases; unmatched junction bases: 13. The CDR3 spells CASSPATGPLAGHEQYF. CDR3 nucleotide sequence: TGTGCCAGCTCACCGGCCACAGGTCCACTAGCGGGACACGAGCAGTACTTC.

This clonotype was seen ten or more times. The chain employs TRBV20-1 and TRBJ1-5; TRBD1 might be the D (5 bases). This CDR3 is 15 amino acids long. Germline values: CDR1 DFQATT, CDR2 SNEGSKA (reference sequence). Trimming stripped 0 bases from V and 10 bases from J, with 19 bases between. CDR3 nucleotides: TGCAGTGCTAGAGATTCCCGCAGGGACGGTGTCCCCCAGCATTTT. Translating it yields CSARDSRRDGVPQHF.

The chain employs TRBV7-2 and TRBJ2-7; 7 bases are a match to TRBD1. CDR1 is SGHTA and CDR2 is FQGNSA in the germline V gene. This CDR3 is 12 amino acids long. V shed 5 bases, J shed 6 bases, and the junction held 4 bases outside the gene matches. The CDR3 loop reads CASSTYRGEQYF. CDR3 bases: TGTGCCAGCAGCACCTACAGGGGCGAGCAGTACTTC. Together with reference TRBV7-2 and TRBJ2-7, the CDR3 gives the full variable domain: GAGVSQSPSNKVTEKGKDVELRCDPISGHTALYWYRQSLGQGLEFLIYFQGNSAPDKSGLPSDRFSAERTGGSVSTLTIQRTQQEDSAVYLCASSTYRGEQYFGPGTRLTVT.

CDR3 nucleotides: TGTGCCAGCAGCGTAGGCGGGAAATGGGGCTACAATGAGCAGTTCTTC. This sequence encodes CASSVGGKWGYNEQFF. J is TRBJ2-1 and V is TRBV9; possible D gene TRBD2, 6 bases. V lost 0 bases to trimming and J lost 3 bases, with 13 bases between them. Germline CDR1 is SGDLS and CDR2 is YYNGEE. This CDR3 contains 16 residues.

In this sample, this clonotype turned up a few times. The J gene is TRBJ2-4, the V gene TRBV12-3 or TRBV12-4, with 8 bases lining up with TRBD1. J gave up 4 bases and V 6 bases, and 11 bases lay outside the gene matches. The CDR3 is 16 residues long. This CDR3 is CASRFLTYRGKNIQYF. The DNA of the CDR3 is TGTGCCAGCAGGTTCCTCACTTACAGGGGGAAAAACATTCAGTACTTC.

The genes are TRBV7-9 and TRBJ2-7; D remains unclear. Trimming removed 3 bases from V and 3 bases from J, with 6 bases in between. CDR3 length: 12 amino acids. Germline V lookup: CDR1 SEHNR, CDR2 FQNEAQ (reference sequence). CDR3 sequence: CASSFPGYEQYF. The DNA of the CDR3 is TGTGCCAGCAGCTTCCCCGGCTACGAGCAGTACTTC.

This clonotype was counted only a few times. The chain combines TRBV5-1 with TRBJ2-3; D unresolved. The CDR3 covers 15 residues. V shed 3 bases and J shed 0 bases, with 11 bases lying between them. Germline CDR1 reads SGHRS; CDR2 reads YFSETQ. CDR3 sequence: CASSSEALSTDTQYF. The CDR3 nucleotides are TGCGCCAGCAGCTCTGAGGCTCTCAGCACAGATACGCAGTATTTT. Full variable domain (rest looked up from reference TRBV5-1 and TRBJ2-3): KAGVTQTPRYLIKTRGQQVTLSCSPISGHRSVSWYQQTPGQGLQFLFEYFSETQRNKGNFPGRFSGRQFSNSRSEMNVSTLELGDSALYLCASSSEALSTDTQYFGPGTRLTVL.

This clonotype was seen a few times. The chain links TRBV4-3 to TRBJ2-3; 7 bases align to TRBD2. Germline lookup yields CDR1 LGHNA and CDR2 YSLEER. Trimming cost V 1 base and J 0 bases; bases outside gene matches: 7. This CDR3 has 17 amino acids. For the CDR3, the DNA is TGCGCCAGCAGCCAAGGCCCCGGGGGGACTAGCACAGATACGCAGTATTTT. Its translation: CASSQGPGGTSTDTQYF.

In this sample, this clonotype turned up once. This chain uses TRBV20-1 with TRBJ1-5; 9 bases agree with TRBD1. Germline V gene lookup returns CDR1 DFQATT and CDR2 SNEGSKA (reference sequence). The CDR3 runs to 14 residues. J was trimmed by 7 bases and V by 3 bases; bases with no gene match: 7. CDR3 DNA: TGCAGTGCTAGTTGGGACAGGGCTTACCAGCCCCAGCATTTT. Encoded protein: CSASWDRAYQPQHF.

The gene calls are TRBV24-1 and TRBJ1-2; a possible D gene is TRBD1 (5 bases). The CDR3 contains 14 residues. V lost 6 bases and J lost 2, with 12 bases in between. Germline V gene data show CDR1 as KGHDR and CDR2 as SFDVKD. In nucleotides, the CDR3 is TGTGCCACCAGTTCGGGACCGAAAAACTATGGCTACACCTTC. Translated, it gives CATSSGPKNYGYTF.

In this sample, this clonotype turned up many times. This CDR3 reads CASSPRVAGANNEQFF. Here the CDR3 DNA reads TGTGCCAGCAGCCCCAGAGTAGCGGGGGCTAACAATGAGCAGTTCTTC. This chain joins TRBV9 and TRBJ2-1; TRBD2 matches 9 bases. Trimming took 4 bases from V and 5 from J; bases not matched to a gene: 10. Germline CDR1 is SGDLS and CDR2 is YYNGEE. The CDR3 sequence is 16 residues long.

This chain joins TRBV20-1 and TRBJ2-1, with 8 bases aligning to TRBD2. Germline CDR1 is DFQATT and CDR2 is SNEGSKA (reference sequence). V shed 5 bases, J shed 6 bases, and the junction held 6 bases outside the gene matches. The length of the CDR3 is 13 residues. Here the CDR3 reads CSACVAGLNEQFF. For the CDR3, the DNA is TGCAGTGCTTGCGTAGCGGGGCTCAATGAGCAGTTCTTC.

This clonotype was observed a handful of times. The conserved final phenylalanine or tryptophan is absent from the CDR3, which likely points to a read error. Because the CDR3's place on the DNA is in doubt, the DNA is left out and the CDR3 is given as listed by TCRdb. The chain uses TRBV24-1 and TRBJ2-5; TRBD2 is the table's D call, not checked against the DNA. With termini counted, the CDR3 has 12 amino acids. CDR1 and CDR2 (germline): KGHDR, SFDVKD. This chain's CDR3 is CATSDLQGGSLA.

This clonotype was seen a single time. This chain links TRBV5-1 with TRBJ2-1; TRBD1 or TRBD2 may be the D gene (6 bases each). CDR1 SGHRS and CDR2 YFSETQ come from the germline V gene. The CDR3 contains 16 residues. Deletions cut 0 bases from V and 6 bases from J, with 16 bases between. CDR3 sequence reads: CASSLALGGGSNEQFF. The CDR3 DNA reads TGCGCCAGCAGCTTGGCTCTCGGAGGGGGAAGCAATGAGCAGTTCTTC. Full variable domain (missing parts from reference TRBV5-1 and TRBJ2-1): KAGVTQTPRYLIKTRGQQVTLSCSPISGHRSVSWYQQTPGQGLQFLFEYFSETQRNKGNFPGRFSGRQFSNSRSEMNVSTLELGDSALYLCASSLALGGGSNEQFFGPGTRLTVL.

This sequence joins TRBV15 and TRBJ2-7, with TRBD2 identical over 10 bases. Per germline, CDR1 LNHNV and CDR2 YYDKDF (reference sequence). The CDR3 loop spans 16 amino acids. The trim removed 3 bases at V and 1 base at J, leaving 6 bases unmatched. CDR3 protein: CATSSGKLAGSYEQYF. The DNA of the CDR3 is TGTGCCACCAGCAGCGGAAAACTAGCGGGATCCTACGAGCAGTACTTC.

The gene calls are TRBV7-9 and TRBJ2-3; tentative D call: TRBD2 (6 bases). Looked up from germline, CDR1 is SEHNR and CDR2 is FQNEAQ (reference sequence). The CDR3 sequence is 16 residues long. V was cut by 10 bases and J by 2 bases, with 22 bases left in between. The CDR3: CAIEPSARTITDTQYF. The CDR3 bases are TGTGCCATTGAGCCTTCGGCCCGGACTATCACAGATACGCAGTATTTT.